This T cell receptor (beta chain) was captured in a study of cytomegalovirus exposure and HLA in healthy donors. Study-wide results and limits: More than 15,000 TCR beta sequences were associated with HLA alleles at 0.05 false discovery rate in a later analysis. Analysis was performed later, and it showed HLA-associated TCR beta chains to be more clonally expanded than equally common others. With DRB1 most and HLA-C fewest, TCR association rates differed between HLA loci in a later analysis.

Worth noting for this clone: Antigen unknown.

60 Vbeta and 13 Jbeta primers were used in PCR. Here immunoSEQ multiplex PCR was the method, and the copy in TCRdb shows in-frame clones only, minus some. The table for this sample gives more than 85,000 clones. With V trimmed by 4 bases and J by 2 bases, 9 bases remained unmatched. The germline V gene has CDR1 LGHNA and CDR2 YNFKEQ. CDR3 length: 16 residues. The sequenced sample was PBMCs. The chain uses TRBV4-2 and TRBJ2-5; TRBD1 matches 8 bases. The source is a girl aged 5-17 years in good health and CMV-seropositive. The CDR3 here is CASSREGQVEQETQYF. The CDR3 DNA is TGTGCCAGCAGCCGAGAGGGACAGGTAGAACAAGAGACCCAGTACTTC.